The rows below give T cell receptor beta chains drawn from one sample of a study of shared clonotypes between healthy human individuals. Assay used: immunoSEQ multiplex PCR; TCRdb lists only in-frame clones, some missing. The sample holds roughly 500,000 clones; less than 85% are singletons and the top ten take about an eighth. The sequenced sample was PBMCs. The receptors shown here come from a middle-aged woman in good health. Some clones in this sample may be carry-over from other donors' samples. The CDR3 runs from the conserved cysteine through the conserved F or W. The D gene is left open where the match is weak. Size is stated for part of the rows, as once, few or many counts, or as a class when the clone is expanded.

cdr3_aa: CASSLAIETQYF; cdr3_nt: TGTGCCAGCAGCTTAGCGATCGAGACCCAGTACTTC; d_call: .; clone_size: once; v_call: TRBV5-5; j_call: TRBJ2-5
cdr3_aa: CASSKGGQGASGYTF; cdr3_nt: TGTGCCAGCAGCAAAGGAGGACAGGGGGCGTCTGGCTACACCTTC; d_call: TRBD1; clone_size: .; v_call: TRBV6-1; j_call: TRBJ1-2
cdr3_aa: CASSRDRGIAGELFF; cdr3_nt: TGTGCCAGCAGCCGAGACAGGGGTATCGCCGGGGAGCTGTTTTTT; d_call: TRBD1; clone_size: .; v_call: TRBV11-3; j_call: TRBJ2-2
cdr3_aa: CASRTRQGAGGYTF; cdr3_nt: TGTGCCAGCAGGACCAGACAGGGGGCTGGAGGCTACACCTTC; d_call: TRBD1; clone_size: .; v_call: TRBV28; j_call: TRBJ1-2
cdr3_aa: CASSAFQASGPSDEQYF; cdr3_nt: TGTGCCAGCAGTGCCTTCCAAGCTAGCGGGCCATCGGACGAGCAGTACTTC; d_call: TRBD2; clone_size: .; v_call: TRBV6-4; j_call: TRBJ2-7
cdr3_aa: CASSEGGQATVLGGYTF; cdr3_nt: TGTGCCAGCAGTGAAGGGGGACAGGCTACGGTGCTGGGTGGCTACACCTTC; d_call: TRBD1; clone_size: .; v_call: TRBV2; j_call: TRBJ1-2
cdr3_aa: CASSPDENTEAFF; cdr3_nt: TGTGCCAGCTCACCCGACGAGAACACTGAAGCTTTCTTT; d_call: .; clone_size: few; v_call: TRBV18; j_call: TRBJ1-1
cdr3_aa: CASSLFQSSYNEQFF; cdr3_nt: TGCGCCAGCAGCTTGTTCCAGAGCTCCTACAATGAGCAGTTCTTC; d_call: .; clone_size: .; v_call: TRBV5-1; j_call: TRBJ2-1
cdr3_aa: CASRQGRVTGANVLTF; cdr3_nt: TGTGCCAGCAGGCAGGGTAGGGTAACTGGGGCCAACGTCCTGACTTTC; d_call: .; clone_size: .; v_call: TRBV6-4; j_call: TRBJ2-6
cdr3_aa: CASSQWSRSGNTIYF; cdr3_nt: TGCGCCAGCAGCCAATGGTCCCGCTCTGGAAACACCATATATTTT; d_call: .; clone_size: few; v_call: TRBV4-3; j_call: TRBJ1-3
cdr3_aa: CASSFRWNTEAFF; cdr3_nt: TGTGCCAGCAGTTTCCGTTGGAACACTGAAGCTTTCTTT; d_call: .; clone_size: few; v_call: TRBV27; j_call: TRBJ1-1
cdr3_aa: CASSIHGNSGNTIYF; cdr3_nt: TGTGCCAGCAGCATCCACGGAAACTCTGGAAACACCATATATTTT; d_call: .; clone_size: .; v_call: TRBV28; j_call: TRBJ1-3
cdr3_aa: CASSYANLAEAVIGGELFF; cdr3_nt: TGTGCCAGCAGCTACGCCAACCTAGCGGAGGCGGTGATTGGCGGGGAGCTGTTTTTT; d_call: TRBD2; clone_size: .; v_call: TRBV7-2; j_call: TRBJ2-2
cdr3_aa: CASSFPGTSFNEQFF; cdr3_nt: TGCGCCAGCAGCTTTCCCGGGACATCTTTCAATGAGCAGTTCTTC; d_call: .; clone_size: .; v_call: TRBV5-1; j_call: TRBJ2-1
cdr3_aa: CASSPVIPGQYSGNTIYF; cdr3_nt: TGTGCCAGCTCACCCGTAATTCCGGGACAATACTCTGGAAACACCATATATTTT; d_call: .; clone_size: .; v_call: TRBV18; j_call: TRBJ1-3
cdr3_aa: CASSQLGRVRGNEQFF; cdr3_nt: TGTGCCAGCAGCCAGTTGGGTCGCGTCCGAGGCAATGAGCAGTTCTTC; d_call: .; clone_size: .; v_call: TRBV5-8; j_call: TRBJ2-1